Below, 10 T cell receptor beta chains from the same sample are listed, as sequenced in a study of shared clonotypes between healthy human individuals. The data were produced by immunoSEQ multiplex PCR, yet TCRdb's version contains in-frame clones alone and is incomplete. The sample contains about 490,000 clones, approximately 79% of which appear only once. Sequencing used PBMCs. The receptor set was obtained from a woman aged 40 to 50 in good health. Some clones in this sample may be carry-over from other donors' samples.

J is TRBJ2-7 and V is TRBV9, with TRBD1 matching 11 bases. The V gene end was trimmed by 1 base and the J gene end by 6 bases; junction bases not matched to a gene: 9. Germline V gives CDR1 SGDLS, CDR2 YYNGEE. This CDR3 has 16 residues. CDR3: CASSVTARGTGGEQYF. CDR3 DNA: TGTGCCAGCAGCGTAACCGCCCGTGGGACAGGGGGCGAGCAGTACTTC.

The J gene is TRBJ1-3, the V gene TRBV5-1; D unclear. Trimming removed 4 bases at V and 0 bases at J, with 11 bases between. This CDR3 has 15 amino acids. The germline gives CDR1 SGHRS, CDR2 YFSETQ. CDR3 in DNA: TGCGCCAGCAGCCCGGATGCTTTCTCTGGAAACACCATATATTTT. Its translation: CASSPDAFSGNTIYF.

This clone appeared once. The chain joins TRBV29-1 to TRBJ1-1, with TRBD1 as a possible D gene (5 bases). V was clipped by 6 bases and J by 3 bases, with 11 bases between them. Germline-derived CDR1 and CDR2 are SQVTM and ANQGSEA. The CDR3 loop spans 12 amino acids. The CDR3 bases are TGCAGCGTGAAAACAGGAGACACTGAAGCTTTCTTT. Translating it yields CSVKTGDTEAFF.

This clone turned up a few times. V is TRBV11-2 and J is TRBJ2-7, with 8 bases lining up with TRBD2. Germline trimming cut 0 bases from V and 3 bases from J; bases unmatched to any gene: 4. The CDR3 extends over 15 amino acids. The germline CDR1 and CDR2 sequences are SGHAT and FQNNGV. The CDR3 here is CASSLDASGYYEQYF. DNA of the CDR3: TGTGCCAGCAGCTTAGACGCTAGCGGGTACTACGAGCAGTACTTC.

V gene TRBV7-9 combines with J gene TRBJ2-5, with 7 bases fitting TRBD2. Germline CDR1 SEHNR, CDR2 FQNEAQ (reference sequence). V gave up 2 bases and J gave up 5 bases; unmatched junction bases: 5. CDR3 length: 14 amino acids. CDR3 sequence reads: CASSLSAGGETQYF. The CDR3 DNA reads TGTGCCAGCAGCTTATCGGCCGGGGGGGAGACCCAGTACTTC.

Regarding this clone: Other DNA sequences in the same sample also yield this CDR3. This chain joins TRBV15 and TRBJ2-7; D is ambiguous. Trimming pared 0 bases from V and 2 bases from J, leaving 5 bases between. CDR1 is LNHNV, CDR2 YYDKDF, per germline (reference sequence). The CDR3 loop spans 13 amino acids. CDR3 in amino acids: CATSRDRTYEQYF. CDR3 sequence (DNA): TGTGCCACCAGCAGAGATAGAACCTACGAGCAGTACTTC.

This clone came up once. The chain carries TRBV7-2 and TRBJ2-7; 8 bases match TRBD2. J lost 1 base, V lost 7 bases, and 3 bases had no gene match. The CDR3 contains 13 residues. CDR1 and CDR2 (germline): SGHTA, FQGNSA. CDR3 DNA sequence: TGTGCCAGCACAACTAGCGGATCCTACGAGCAGTACTTC. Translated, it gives CASTTSGSYEQYF.

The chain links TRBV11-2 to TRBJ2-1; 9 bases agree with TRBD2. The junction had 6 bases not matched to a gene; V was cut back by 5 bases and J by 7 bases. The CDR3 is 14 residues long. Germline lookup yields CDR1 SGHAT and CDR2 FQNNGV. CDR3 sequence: CASSPWTSENEQFF. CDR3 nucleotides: TGTGCCAGCAGCCCGTGGACTAGCGAGAATGAGCAGTTCTTC.

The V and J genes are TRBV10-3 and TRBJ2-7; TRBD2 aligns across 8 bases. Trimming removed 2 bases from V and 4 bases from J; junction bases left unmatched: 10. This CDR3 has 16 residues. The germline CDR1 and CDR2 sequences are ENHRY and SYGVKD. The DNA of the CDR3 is TGTGCCATCAGTGAGGTTGGGCTAGCGGGCGGTTACGAGCAGTACTTC. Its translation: CAISEVGLAGGYEQYF.

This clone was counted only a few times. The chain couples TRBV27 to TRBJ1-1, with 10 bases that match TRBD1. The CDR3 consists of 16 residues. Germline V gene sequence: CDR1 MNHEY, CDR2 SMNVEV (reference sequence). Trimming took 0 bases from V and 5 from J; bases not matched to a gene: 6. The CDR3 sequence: CASSLSGQGFGTEAFF. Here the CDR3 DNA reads TGTGCCAGCAGTTTATCGGGACAGGGGTTTGGGACTGAAGCTTTCTTT.